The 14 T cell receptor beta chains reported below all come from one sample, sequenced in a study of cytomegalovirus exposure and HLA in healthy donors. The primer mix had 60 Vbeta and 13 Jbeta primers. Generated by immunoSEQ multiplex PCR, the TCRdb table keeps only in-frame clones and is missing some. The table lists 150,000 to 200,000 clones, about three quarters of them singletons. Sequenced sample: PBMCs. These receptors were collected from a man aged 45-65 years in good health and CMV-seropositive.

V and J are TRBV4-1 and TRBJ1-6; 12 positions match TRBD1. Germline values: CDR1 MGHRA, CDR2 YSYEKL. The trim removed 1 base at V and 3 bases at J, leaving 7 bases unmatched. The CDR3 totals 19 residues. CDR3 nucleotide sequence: TGCGCCAGCAGCCAAGGGGACAGGGGGCTTCGGATCTATAATTCACCCCTCCACTTT. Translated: CASSQGDRGLRIYNSPLHF.

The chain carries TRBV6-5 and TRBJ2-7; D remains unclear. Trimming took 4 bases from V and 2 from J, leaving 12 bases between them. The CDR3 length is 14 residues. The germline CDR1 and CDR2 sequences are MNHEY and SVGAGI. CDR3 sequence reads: CASSSTYTTYEQYF. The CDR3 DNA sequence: TGTGCCAGCAGTTCGACATACACCACCTACGAGCAGTACTTC.

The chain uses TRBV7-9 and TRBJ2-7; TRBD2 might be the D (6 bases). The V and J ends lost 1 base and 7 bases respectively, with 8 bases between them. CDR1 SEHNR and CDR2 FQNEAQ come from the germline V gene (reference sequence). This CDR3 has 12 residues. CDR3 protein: CASSLVRGEQYF. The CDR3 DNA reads TGTGCCAGCAGCTTAGTACGGGGGGAGCAGTACTTC.

The CDR3 protein is CASSQFQDRGNQPQHF. The CDR3 DNA sequence: TGCGCCAGCAGCCAATTTCAGGATCGTGGCAATCAGCCCCAGCATTTT. The V call is TRBV4-1, the J call TRBJ1-5; D gene ambiguous. Germline V gives CDR1 MGHRA, CDR2 YSYEKL. The CDR3 runs to 16 residues. The V gene lost 2 bases and the J gene lost 2 bases, with 13 bases spanning the gap.

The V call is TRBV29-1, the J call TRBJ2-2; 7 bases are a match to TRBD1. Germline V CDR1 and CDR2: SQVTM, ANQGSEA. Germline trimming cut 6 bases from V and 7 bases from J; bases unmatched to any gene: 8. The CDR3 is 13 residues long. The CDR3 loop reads CSVALGQVGELFF. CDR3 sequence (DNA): TGCAGCGTAGCCCTAGGACAGGTCGGGGAGCTGTTTTTT.

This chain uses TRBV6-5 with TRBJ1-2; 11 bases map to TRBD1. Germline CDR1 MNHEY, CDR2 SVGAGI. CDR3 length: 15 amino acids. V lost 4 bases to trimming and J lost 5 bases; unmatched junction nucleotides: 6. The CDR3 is CASSFRDRGIYGYTF. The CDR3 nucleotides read TGTGCCAGCAGTTTCCGGGACAGGGGGATTTATGGCTACACCTTC.

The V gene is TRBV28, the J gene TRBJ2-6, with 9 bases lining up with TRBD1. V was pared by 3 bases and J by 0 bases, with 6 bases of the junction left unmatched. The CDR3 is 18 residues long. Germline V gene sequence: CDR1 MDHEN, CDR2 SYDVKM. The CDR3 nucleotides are TGTGCCAGCAGTTTTTCCGGGACAGGGATCTCTGGGGCCAACGTCCTGACTTTC. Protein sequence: CASSFSGTGISGANVLTF.

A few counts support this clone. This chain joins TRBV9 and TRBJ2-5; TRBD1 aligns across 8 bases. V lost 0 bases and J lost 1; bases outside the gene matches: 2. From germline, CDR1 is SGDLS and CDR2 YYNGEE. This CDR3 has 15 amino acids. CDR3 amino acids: CASSVDRGVQETQYF. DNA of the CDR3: TGTGCCAGCAGCGTAGACAGGGGGGTCCAAGAGACCCAGTACTTC.

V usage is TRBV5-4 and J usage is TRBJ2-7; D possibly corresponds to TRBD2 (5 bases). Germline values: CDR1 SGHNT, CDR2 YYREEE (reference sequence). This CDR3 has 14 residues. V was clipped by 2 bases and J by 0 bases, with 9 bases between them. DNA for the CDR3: TGTGCCAGCAGCTTATCGGGGAGCTCCTACGAGCAGTACGTC. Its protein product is CASSLSGSSYEQYV.

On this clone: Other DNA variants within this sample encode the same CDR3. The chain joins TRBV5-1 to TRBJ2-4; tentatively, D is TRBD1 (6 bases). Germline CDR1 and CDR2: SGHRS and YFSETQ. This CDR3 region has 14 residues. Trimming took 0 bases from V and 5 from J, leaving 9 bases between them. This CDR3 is CASSLEGVENIQYF. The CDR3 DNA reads TGCGCCAGCAGCTTGGAGGGGGTAGAAAACATTCAGTACTTC.

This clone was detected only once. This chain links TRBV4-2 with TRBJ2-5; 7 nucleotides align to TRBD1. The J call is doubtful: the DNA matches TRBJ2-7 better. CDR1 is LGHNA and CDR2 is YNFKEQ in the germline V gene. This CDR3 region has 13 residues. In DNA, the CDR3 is TGTGCCAGCAGCCAAACCGACAGGGACGAGCAGTACTTC. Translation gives CASSQTDRDEQYF.

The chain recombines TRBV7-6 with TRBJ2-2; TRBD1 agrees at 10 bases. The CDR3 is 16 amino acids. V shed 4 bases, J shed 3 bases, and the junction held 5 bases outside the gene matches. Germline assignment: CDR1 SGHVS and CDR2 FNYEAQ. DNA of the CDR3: TGTGCCAGCAGCTCAGCGGACAGGGGGGACACCGGGGAGCTGTTTTTT. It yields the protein CASSSADRGDTGELFF. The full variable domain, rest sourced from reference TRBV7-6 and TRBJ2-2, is GAGVSQSPRYKVTKRGQDVALRCDPISGHVSLYWYRQALGQGPEFLTYFNYEAQQDKSGLPNDRFSAERPEGSISTLTIQRTEQRDSAMYRCASSSADRGDTGELFFGEGSRLTVL.

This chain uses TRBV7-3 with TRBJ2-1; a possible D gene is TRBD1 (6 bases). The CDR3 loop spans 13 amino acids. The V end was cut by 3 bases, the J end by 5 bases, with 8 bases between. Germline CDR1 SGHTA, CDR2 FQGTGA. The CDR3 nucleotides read TGTGCCAGCAGCTTGGACAGTAACAATGAGCAGTTCTTC. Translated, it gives CASSLDSNNEQFF.

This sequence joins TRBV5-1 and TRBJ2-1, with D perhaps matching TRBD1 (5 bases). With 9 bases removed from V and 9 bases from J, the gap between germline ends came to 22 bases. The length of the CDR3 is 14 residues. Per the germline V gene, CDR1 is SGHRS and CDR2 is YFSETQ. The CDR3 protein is CATTEQLWGGEQFF. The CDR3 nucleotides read TGCGCCACCACGGAACAGTTATGGGGCGGTGAGCAGTTCTTC.